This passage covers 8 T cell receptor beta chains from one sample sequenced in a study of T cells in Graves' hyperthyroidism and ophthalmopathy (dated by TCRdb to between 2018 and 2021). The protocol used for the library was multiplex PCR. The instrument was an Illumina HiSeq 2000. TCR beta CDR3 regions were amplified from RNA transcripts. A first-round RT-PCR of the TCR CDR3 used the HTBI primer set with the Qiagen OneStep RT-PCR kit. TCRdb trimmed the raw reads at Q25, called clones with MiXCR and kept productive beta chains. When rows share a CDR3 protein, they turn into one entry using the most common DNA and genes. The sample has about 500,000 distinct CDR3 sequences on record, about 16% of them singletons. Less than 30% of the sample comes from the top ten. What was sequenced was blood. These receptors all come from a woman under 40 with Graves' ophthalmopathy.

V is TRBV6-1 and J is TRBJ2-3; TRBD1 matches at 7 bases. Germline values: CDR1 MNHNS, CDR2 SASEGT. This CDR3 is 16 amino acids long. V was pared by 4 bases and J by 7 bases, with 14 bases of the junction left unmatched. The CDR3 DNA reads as TGTGCCAGCAGTGGGATTAGAGACAGGGATAGAAATACGCAGTATTTT. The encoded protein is CASSGIRDRDRNTQYF.

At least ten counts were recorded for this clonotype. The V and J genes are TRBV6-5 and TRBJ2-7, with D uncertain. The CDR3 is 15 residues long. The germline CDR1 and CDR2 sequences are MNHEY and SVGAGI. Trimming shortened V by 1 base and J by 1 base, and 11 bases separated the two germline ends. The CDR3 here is CASSYLGRASYEQYF. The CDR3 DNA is TGTGCCAGCAGTTACTTGGGCCGAGCTTCCTACGAGCAGTACTTC.

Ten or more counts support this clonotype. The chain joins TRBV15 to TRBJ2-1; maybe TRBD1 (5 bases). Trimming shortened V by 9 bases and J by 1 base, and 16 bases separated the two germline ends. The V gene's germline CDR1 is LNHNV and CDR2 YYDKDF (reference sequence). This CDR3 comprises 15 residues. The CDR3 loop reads CATRSRDRSYNEQFF. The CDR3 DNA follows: TGTGCCACTCGGAGCAGGGATCGGTCCTACAATGAGCAGTTCTTC.

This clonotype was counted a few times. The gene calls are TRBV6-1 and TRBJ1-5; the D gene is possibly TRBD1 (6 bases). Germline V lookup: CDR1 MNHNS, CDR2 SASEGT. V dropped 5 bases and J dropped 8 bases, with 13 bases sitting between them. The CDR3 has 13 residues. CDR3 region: CASSPGGREPQHF. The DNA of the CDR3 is TGTGCCAGCAGTCCGGGGGGGCGGGAGCCCCAGCATTTT.

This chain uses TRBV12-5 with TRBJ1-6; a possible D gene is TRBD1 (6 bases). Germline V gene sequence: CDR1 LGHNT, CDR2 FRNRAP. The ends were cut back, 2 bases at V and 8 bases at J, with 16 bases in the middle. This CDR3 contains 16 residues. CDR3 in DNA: TGTGCTAGTGGTTTGCCCTGGAGGGGGAGTGATTCACCCCTCCACTTT. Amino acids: CASGLPWRGSDSPLHF. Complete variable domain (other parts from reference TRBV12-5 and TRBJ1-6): DARVTQTPRHKVTEMGQEVTMRCQPILGHNTVFWYRQTMMQGLELLAYFRNRAPLDDSGMPKDRFSAEMPDATLATLKIQPSEPRDSAVYFCASGLPWRGSDSPLHFGNGTRLTVT.

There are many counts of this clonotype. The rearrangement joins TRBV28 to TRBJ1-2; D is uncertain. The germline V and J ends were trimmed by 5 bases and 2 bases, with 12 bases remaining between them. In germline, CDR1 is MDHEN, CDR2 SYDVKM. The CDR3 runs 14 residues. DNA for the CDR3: TGTGCCAGCAGTGTTCAAGGTGAAAACTATGGCTACACCTTC. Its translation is CASSVQGENYGYTF.

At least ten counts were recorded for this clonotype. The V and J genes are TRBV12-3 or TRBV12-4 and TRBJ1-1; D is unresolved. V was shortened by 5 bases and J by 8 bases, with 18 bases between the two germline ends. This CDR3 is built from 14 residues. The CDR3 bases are TGTGCCAGCAGTGATTCAGGTGGGAAACGGGAAGCTTTCTTT. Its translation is CASSDSGGKREAFF.

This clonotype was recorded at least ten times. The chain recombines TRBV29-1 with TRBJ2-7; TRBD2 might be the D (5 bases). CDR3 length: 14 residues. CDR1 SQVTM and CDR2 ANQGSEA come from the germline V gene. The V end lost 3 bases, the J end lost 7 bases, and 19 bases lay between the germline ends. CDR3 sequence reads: CSVDIGMERSEQYF. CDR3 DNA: TGCAGCGTTGATATCGGGATGGAGAGGAGTGAGCAGTACTTC.